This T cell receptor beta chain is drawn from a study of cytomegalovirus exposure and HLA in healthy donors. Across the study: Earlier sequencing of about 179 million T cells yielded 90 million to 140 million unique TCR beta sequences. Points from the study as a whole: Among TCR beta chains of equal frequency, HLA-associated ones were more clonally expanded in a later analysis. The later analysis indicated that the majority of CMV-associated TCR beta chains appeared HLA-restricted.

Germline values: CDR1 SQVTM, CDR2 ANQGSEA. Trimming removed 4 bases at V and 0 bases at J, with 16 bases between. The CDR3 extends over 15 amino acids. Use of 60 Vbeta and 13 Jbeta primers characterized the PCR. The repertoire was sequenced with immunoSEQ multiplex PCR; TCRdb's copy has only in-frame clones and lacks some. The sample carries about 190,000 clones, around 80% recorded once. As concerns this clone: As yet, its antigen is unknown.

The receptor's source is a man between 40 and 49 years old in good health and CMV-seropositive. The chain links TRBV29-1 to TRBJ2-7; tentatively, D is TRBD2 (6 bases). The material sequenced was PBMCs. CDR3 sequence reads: CSVVEGSGPSYEQYF. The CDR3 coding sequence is TGCAGCGTTGTAGAGGGGAGCGGGCCCTCCTACGAGCAGTACTTC.